This T cell receptor beta chain was sequenced for a study of OX40 agonist ivuxolimab in advanced cancers. In the study overall: Those enrolled were about 82% male, with a mean age of about 66 years and ages from about 20 to 79.

The V gene's germline CDR1 is SQVTM and CDR2 ANQGSEA. The CDR3 spans 14 residues. Losses at the gene ends were 6 bases for V and 8 bases for J; bases not matched to a gene: 14. Produced via immunoSEQ multiplex PCR; TCRdb's table is partial and in-frame only. The sample lists tens of thousands of clones; around nine tenths were seen once. This material consisted of CD4+ or CD8+ T cells sorted from blood, taken in a trial of the OX40 agonist ivuxolimab. The receptor's source is an adult with an advanced solid tumor such as melanoma, head and neck, liver or kidney cancer. This chain uses TRBV29-1 with TRBJ1-2; 8 nucleotides agree with TRBD1. The chain's CDR3 is CSVYRLGQAGGYTF. CDR3 in DNA: TGCAGCGTCTACCGTTTGGGACAGGCCGGCGGCTACACCTTC.